The entry that follows covers one T cell receptor beta chain sequence. This sample is drawn from a study of blood T cell repertoires in COVID-19. The assay was immunoSEQ multiplex PCR, and TCRdb's table has in-frame clones only and misses some. The sample yields more than 350,000 clones, 70% to 90% seen once. V was cut by 4 bases and J by 3 bases, with 9 bases left in between. The CDR3 totals 14 residues. Germline CDR1 reads SGHDN; CDR2 reads FVKESK. Input material: PBMCs or T cells enriched from blood (not recorded which). The clonotype comes from a woman aged 18 to 35 who had been exposed to COVID-19. J is TRBJ1-4 and V is TRBV14; possible D gene TRBD1, 5 bases. The CDR3 sequence: CASSPRTSNEKLFF. DNA of the CDR3: TGTGCCAGCAGCCCCCGGACATCTAATGAAAAACTGTTTTTT.